These 14 T cell receptor beta chains came from one sample sequenced in a study of blood T cells in healthy people across ages (dated by TCRdb to the mid-2010s). Receptor amplification or capture employed 5' RACE. The sequencer listed for this sample is Illumina HiSeq 2500. A second PCR of roughly 7 to 12 cycles was performed with a sample-barcoded 5' primer and a J-beta primer mix. TCRdb's own reprocessing of the public reads used fastp at Q25 and MiXCR and kept productive beta chains. One record per CDR3 amino acid sequence lists the most common genes and DNA. Here the sample has approximately 850,000 distinct CDR3 sequences; 44% occur a single time. The ten largest account for nearly 20% of the sample. Sequencing used blood. All receptors come from a man in his 60s in good health.

The rearrangement links TRBV6-2 or TRBV6-3 to TRBJ1-2; D possibly corresponds to TRBD1 (5 bases). Germline CDR1 MNHEY, CDR2 SVGEGT. Trimming stripped 5 bases from V and 3 bases from J, with 10 bases between. The CDR3 is 13 residues long. CDR3 DNA sequence: TGTGCCAGCAGTAGGGGCAGTGACTATGGCTACACCTTC. Protein product: CASSRGSDYGYTF.

The chain uses TRBV7-2 and TRBJ2-1; TRBD2 matches at 7 bases. The J call may not be correct, given that the DNA end is closer to TRBJ2-7. The CDR3 runs to 15 residues. Germline CDR1 and CDR2: SGHTA and FQGNSA. CDR3 amino acids: CASSRVAGSYNEQYF. The DNA for the CDR3 is TGTGCCAGCAGCCGTGTAGCGGGCTCCTACAATGAGCAGTACTTC.

Worth noting for this clonotype: Since a much larger clone is just one base distant, this may be a read error. The chain is built from TRBV20-1 and TRBJ2-7, with TRBD2 matching 9 bases. Germline lookup yields CDR1 DFQATT and CDR2 SNEGSKA (reference sequence). This CDR3 comprises 15 residues. The CDR3 DNA reads TGCGGTGCTAGAGGGGGTAGCGGGGGAAACTACGAGCAGTACTTC. Encoded protein: CGARGGSGGNYEQYF.

V is TRBV7-9 and J is TRBJ2-7; TRBD1 is a possible D gene (6 bases). Trimming removed 5 bases from V and 6 bases from J, with 20 bases in between. Germline V gives CDR1 SEHNR, CDR2 FQNEAQ (reference sequence). This CDR3 comprises 15 residues. The CDR3 here is CASSAQGNVLREQYF. In DNA, the CDR3 is TGTGCCAGCAGCGCACAGGGAAATGTCCTCCGCGAGCAGTACTTC.

This sequence joins TRBV7-8 and TRBJ2-3, with D unclear. The V gene's germline CDR1 is SGHVS and CDR2 FQNEAQ. The CDR3 is 15 amino acids. Trimming removed 0 bases from V and 2 bases from J, with 9 bases in between. CDR3 sequence: CASSLAVVHTDTQYF. The DNA of the CDR3 is TGTGCCAGCAGCTTAGCGGTAGTACACACAGATACGCAGTATTTT.

This clonotype has just a few counts. V and J are TRBV3-1 and TRBJ2-1, with 12 bases fitting TRBD2. V dropped 3 bases and J dropped 6; count of bases not matched to a gene: 3. Per germline, CDR1 LGHDT and CDR2 YNNKEL (reference sequence). This CDR3 is 15 amino acids long. The CDR3 is CASSHPSGGVNEQFF. The CDR3 coding sequence is TGTGCCAGCAGCCACCCTAGCGGGGGGGTCAATGAGCAGTTCTTC.

This clonotype has more than one count but fewer than ten. The chain joins TRBV4-3 to TRBJ1-4, with TRBD1 identical over 7 bases. The germline V gene has CDR1 LGHNA and CDR2 YSLEER. CDR3 length: 18 amino acids. J was trimmed by 0 bases and V by 2 bases; bases with no gene match: 9. CDR3 region: CASSQIDRAYATNEKLFF. The CDR3 DNA follows: TGCGCCAGCAGCCAAATTGACAGGGCATATGCAACTAATGAAAAACTGTTTTTT.

The chain recombines TRBV28 with TRBJ2-4, with 8 bases fitting TRBD2. V shed 4 bases, J shed 13 bases, and the junction held 15 bases outside the gene matches. Germline-derived CDR1 and CDR2 are MDHEN and SYDVKM. The CDR3 runs to 15 residues. The CDR3 spells CASSSGGGGTYKQYF. The CDR3, as DNA: TGTGCCAGCAGTTCCGGGGGGGGTGGAACCTACAAGCAGTACTTC. The entire variable domain, with the rest obtained from reference TRBV28 and TRBJ2-4, is as follows: DVKVTQSSRYLVKRTGEKVFLECVQDMDHENMFWYRQDPGLGLRLIYFSYDVKMKEKGDIPEGYSVSREKKERFSLILESASTNQTSMYLCASSSGGGGTYKQYFGAGTRLSVL.

J is TRBJ1-4 and V is TRBV5-1; D gene ambiguous. Germline CDR1 reads SGHRS; CDR2 reads YFSETQ. The ends were cut back, 4 bases at V and 6 bases at J, with 10 bases in the middle. The CDR3 totals 13 residues. The CDR3 region has the DNA TGCGCCAGCAGCCCTGCCTCGGATGAAAAACTGTTTTTT. Its translation: CASSPASDEKLFF.

A few counts support this clonotype. The chain employs TRBV3-1 and TRBJ2-6; TRBD1 matches at 9 bases. Germline trimming cut 7 bases from V and 2 bases from J; bases unmatched to any gene: 18. Germline V gene lookup returns CDR1 LGHDT and CDR2 YNNKEL (reference sequence). The CDR3 has 20 residues. CDR3 loop: CASTSSLGDRASTGANVLTF. For the CDR3, the DNA is TGTGCCAGCACCTCATCCCTCGGGGACAGGGCATCTACTGGGGCCAACGTCCTGACTTTC. Full variable domain (remainder filled in from reference TRBV3-1 and TRBJ2-6): DTAVSQTPKYLVTQMGNDKSIKCEQNLGHDTMYWYKQDSKKFLKIMFSYNNKELIINETVPNRFSPKSPDKAHLNLHINSLELGDSAVYFCASTSSLGDRASTGANVLTFGAGSRLTVL.

This clonotype was counted a single time. A read error may produce the germline difference seen at one junction end. This chain links TRBV11-2 with TRBJ1-2; 7 nucleotides agree with TRBD1. The length of the CDR3 is 15 residues. The V gene's germline CDR1 is SGHAT and CDR2 FQNNGV. In DNA form, the CDR3 reads TGTGCCAGCAGCTCACGACAGGGACCCTCTCAGGGCTACACCTTT. Its translation: CASSSRQGPSQGYTF.

This clonotype was seen a handful of times. This may be a read error: a much more frequent sequence differs by one nucleotide. The CDR3: CASSVADSNQPQHF. CDR3 DNA sequence: TGTGCCAGCAGCGTCGCCGATAGCAATCAGCCCCAGCATTTT. The chain links TRBV11-2 to TRBJ1-5; D remains ambiguous. V lost 5 bases and J 0 bases, leaving 8 bases between the germline ends. CDR1 SGHAT and CDR2 FQNNGV come from the germline V gene. This CDR3 contains 14 residues.

The J gene is TRBJ2-5, the V gene TRBV6-2 or TRBV6-3, with 9 positions matching TRBD2. The length of the CDR3 is 14 residues. V was clipped by 2 bases and J by 2 bases; unmatched bases: 0. Germline V gene sequence: CDR1 MNHEY, CDR2 SVGEGT. CDR3 amino acids: CASSYLAGQETQYF. As DNA, the CDR3 is TGTGCCAGCAGTTACCTAGCGGGACAAGAGACCCAGTACTTC.

This chain uses TRBV6-1 with TRBJ2-1, with 8 bases lining up with TRBD1. Per germline, CDR1 MNHNS and CDR2 SASEGT. V lost 9 bases and J lost 8; bases outside the gene matches: 18. The CDR3 runs to 16 residues. This CDR3 reads CASTDGGRGLLDEQFF. CDR3 bases: TGTGCCAGTACAGACGGGGGCAGGGGGCTTCTGGATGAGCAGTTCTTC.